The entry below gives a single TCR beta chain sequence along with its context. This entry comes from a study of cytomegalovirus exposure and HLA in healthy donors. The PCR employed 60 Vbeta primers together with 13 Jbeta primers. The assay was immunoSEQ multiplex PCR, and TCRdb's table has in-frame clones only and misses some. Of 150,000 to 190,000 clones in the sample, roughly 85% were seen once. From germline, CDR1 is MNHNS and CDR2 SASEGT. The CDR3 totals 14 residues. The specimen sequenced was PBMCs. The chain recombines TRBV6-1 with TRBJ2-5; 7 nucleotides align to TRBD1. Judging by the DNA end, TRBJ2-7 fits better; the J call may be wrong. The TCR sequence derives from a woman aged 18-30 years in good health and CMV-seronegative. The chain's CDR3 is CASSGRDSYYEQYF. The CDR3 DNA is TGTGCCAGCAGTGGCCGGGACAGTTATTACGAGCAGTACTTC.